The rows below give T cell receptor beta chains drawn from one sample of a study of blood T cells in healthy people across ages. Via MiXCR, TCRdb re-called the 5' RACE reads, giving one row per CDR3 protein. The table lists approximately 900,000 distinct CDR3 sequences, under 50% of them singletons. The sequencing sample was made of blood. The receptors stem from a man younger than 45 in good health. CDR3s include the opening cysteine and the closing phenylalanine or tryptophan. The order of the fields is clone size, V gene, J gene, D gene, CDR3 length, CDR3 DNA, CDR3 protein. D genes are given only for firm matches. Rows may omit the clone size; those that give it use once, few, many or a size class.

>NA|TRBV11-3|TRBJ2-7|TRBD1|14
TGTGCCAGCTCCGCAGGGGGCCCCTCCTACGAGCAGTACTTC
CASSAGGPSYEQYF
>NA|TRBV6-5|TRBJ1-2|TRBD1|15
TGTGCCAGCAGTCCTAAGACAGGGCGAGTTTACGGCTACACCTTC
CASSPKTGRVYGYTF
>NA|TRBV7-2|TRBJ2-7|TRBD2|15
TGTGCCAGCAGTTCCCCGCGGACTAGCTTCAACGAGCAGTACTTC
CASSSPRTSFNEQYF
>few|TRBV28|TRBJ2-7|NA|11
TGTGCCAGCATGACAGCTTACGAGCAGTACTTC
CASMTAYEQYF
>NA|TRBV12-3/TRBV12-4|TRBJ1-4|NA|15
TGTGCCAGCAGTTTAGGACAGGCGGCTAATGAAAAACTGTTTTTT
CASSLGQAANEKLFF
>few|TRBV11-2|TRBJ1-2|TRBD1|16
TGTGCCAGCAGCTTAGTAGGGACAGGAGCTAACTATGGCTACACCTTC
CASSLVGTGANYGYTF
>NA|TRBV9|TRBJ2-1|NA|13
TGTGCCAGCAGCGTAGACCCTAACAATGAGCGGTTCTTC
CASSVDPNNERFF
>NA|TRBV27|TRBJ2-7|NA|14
TGTGCCAGCAGCCGGCGGAGGGCCTCTTACGAGCAGTACTTC
CASSRRRASYEQYF
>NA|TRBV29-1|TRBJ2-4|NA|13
TGCAGCGTCATGGACGGGGGAAATTGGGAGCAGTACTTC
CSVMDGGNWEQYF
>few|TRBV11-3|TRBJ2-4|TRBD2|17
TGTGCCAGCAGCTCTCGGGGGGAGTCTTTAGCCAAAAACATTCAGTACTTC
CASSSRGESLAKNIQYF
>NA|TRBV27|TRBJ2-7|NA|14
TGTGCCAGCAGTTTATTCTGGGAAAGGGGTAAGCAGTACTTC
CASSLFWERGKQYF
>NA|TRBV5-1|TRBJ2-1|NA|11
TGCGCCAGCAGCGCGGTCGATGAGCAGTTCTTC
CASSAVDEQFF
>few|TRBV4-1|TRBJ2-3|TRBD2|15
TGCGCCAGCAGCCGGGGGAGGGCCTACACAGATACGCAGTATTTT
CASSRGRAYTDTQYF
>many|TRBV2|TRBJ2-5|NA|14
TGTGCCAGCGGGAACACAGGGTACCAAGAGACCCAGTACTTC
CASGNTGYQETQYF
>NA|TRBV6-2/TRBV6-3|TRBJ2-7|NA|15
TGTGCCAGCAGCATCACAGGGCCCTCTTCCTACGAGCAGTACTTC
CASSITGPSSYEQYF
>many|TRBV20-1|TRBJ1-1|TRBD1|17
TGCAGTGCGAACCTTCGGGGACAGGGTGGGCTGAACACTGAAGCTTTCTTT
CSANLRGQGGLNTEAFF
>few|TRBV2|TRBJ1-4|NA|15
TGTGCCAGCAGTGTCCCGGGTGTGCCTAATGAAAAACTGTTTTTT
CASSVPGVPNEKLFF
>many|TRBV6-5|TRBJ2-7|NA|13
TGTGCCAGTCGGCGAGGGGTGTCCTACGAGCAGTACTTC
CASRRGVSYEQYF
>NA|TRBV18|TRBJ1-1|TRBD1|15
TGTGCCAGCTCAGCAACGGACAGGGAGAACACTGAAGCTTTCTTT
CASSATDRENTEAFF
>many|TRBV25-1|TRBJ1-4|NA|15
TGTGCCAGCAGTGAATATAGGGTCGATTCTGAAAAACTGTTTTTT
CASSEYRVDSEKLFF
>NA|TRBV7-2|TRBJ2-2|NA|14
TGTGCCAGCAGCCCTCGAAGAAGGGCCGGGGAGCTGTTTTTT
CASSPRRRAGELFF
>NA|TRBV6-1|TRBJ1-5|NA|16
TGTGCCAGCAGACTCGTCAATGGGGGAGGGACCCAGCCCCAGCATTTT
CASRLVNGGGTQPQHF
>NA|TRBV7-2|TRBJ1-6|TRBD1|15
TGTGCCAGCAGCTGCAGGGGGTCGTATAATTCACCCCTCCACTTT
CASSCRGSYNSPLHF
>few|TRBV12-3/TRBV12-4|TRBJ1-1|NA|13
TGTGCCAGCAGTGTAATGGGAGGGTTTGGGGCTTTCTTT
CASSVMGGFGAFF
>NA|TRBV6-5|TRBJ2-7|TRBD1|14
TGTGCCAGCAGCCAGACAGGGGGCGCGTTCGAGCAGTACTTC
CASSQTGGAFEQYF
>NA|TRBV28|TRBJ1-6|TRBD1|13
TGTGCCATCCAGGGGACAGGGAATTCACCCCTCCACTTT
CAIQGTGNSPLHF
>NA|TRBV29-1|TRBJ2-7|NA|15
TGCAGCGTTGAGGTACCGGACAGCCTATCCTACGAGCAGTACTTC
CSVEVPDSLSYEQYF
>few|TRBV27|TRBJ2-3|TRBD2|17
TGTGCCAGCAGTTTGCGGCTAGCGGGGGTAGAAGGGGATACGCAGTATTTT
CASSLRLAGVEGDTQYF
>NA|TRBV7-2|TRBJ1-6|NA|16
TGTGCCAGCAGCTTAATCGGGACGGCCGCGGATTCACCCCTCCACTTT
CASSLIGTAADSPLHF
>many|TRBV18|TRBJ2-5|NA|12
TGTGCCAGCAGTCCCCGGGGTGAGACCCAGTACTTC
CASSPRGETQYF